The rows below give T cell receptor beta chains drawn from one sample of a study of blood T cell repertoires in COVID-19. Clones were sequenced by immunoSEQ multiplex PCR, and TCRdb holds only the in-frame ones, with some missing. The sample lists around 250,000 clones, more than 75% seen once, with roughly 1.6% in the top ten. The sequencing input was PBMCs or T cells enriched from blood (not recorded which). Receptor source: a woman between 50 and 59 years old who had recovered from COVID-19. Each CDR3 is given with its conserved first and last residue. A D gene is named only where the DNA matches it firmly. Clone size is given for some rows only: seen once, a few or many times, or a class if the clone is expanded.

D gene,clone size,J gene,V gene,CDR3 protein,CDR3 DNA
-,-,TRBJ1-6,TRBV11-2,CASSPREVSGTLHF,TGTGCCAGCAGCCCGAGGGAAGTTTCTGGGACCCTCCACTTT
-,-,TRBJ2-1,TRBV3-1/TRBV3-2,CATRPEGQNNEQFF,TGTGCCACCCGGCCCGAGGGACAAAACAATGAGCAGTTCTTC
-,-,TRBJ1-2,TRBV15,CATKRAGNSYGYTF,TGTGCCACCAAGAGGGCGGGAAATAGCTATGGCTACACCTTC
TRBD2,-,TRBJ2-1,TRBV25-1,CASSEAGGGIYNEQFF,TGTGCCAGCAGTGAAGCGGGGGGCGGTATTTACAATGAGCAGTTCTTC
-,-,TRBJ2-7,TRBV18,CASSRLQVPYEQYF,TGTGCCAGCTCCCGGTTACAGGTACCCTACGAGCAGTACTTC
-,-,TRBJ1-1,TRBV30,CAWTVSNTEAFF,TGTGCCTGGACTGTCTCGAACACTGAAGCTTTCTTT
-,-,TRBJ1-3,TRBV9,CASSVGTGGNTIYF,TGTGCCAGCAGCGTAGGAACAGGGGGAAACACCATATATTTT
-,-,TRBJ1-2,TRBV18,CASSPTNGGGDGYTF,TGTGCCAGCTCACCAACGAATGGCGGGGGGGATGGCTACACCTTC
-,-,TRBJ2-3,TRBV7-9,CASSLARGGTDTQYF,TGTGCCAGCAGCCTAGCGCGAGGGGGAACAGATACGCAGTATTTT
-,once,TRBJ2-7,TRBV2,CASTSSGARNEQYF,TGTGCCAGCACCTCTAGTGGGGCAAGGAACGAGCAGTACTTC
-,-,TRBJ1-5,TRBV7-9,CASSLGTGNQPQHF,TGTGCCAGCAGCTTAGGCACAGGGAATCAGCCCCAGCATTTT
TRBD2,-,TRBJ2-1,TRBV23-1,CASSQSVSRGSVTRGEQFF,TGCGCCAGCAGTCAATCTGTTTCTCGCGGGAGTGTAACCCGAGGTGAGCAGTTCTTC
TRBD1,-,TRBJ1-4,TRBV5-1,CASSLRGQGAWEKLFF,TGCGCCAGCAGCCTACGGGGACAGGGGGCTTGGGAAAAACTGTTTTTT
-,-,TRBJ1-2,TRBV2,CASSSTGPLSYTF,TGTGCCAGCAGTTCCACAGGACCTTTAAGCTACACCTTC
-,-,TRBJ1-1,TRBV3-1/TRBV3-2,CASSQDSVKKAFF,TGTGCCAGCAGCCAAGATTCAGTTAAAAAAGCTTTCTTT
-,-,TRBJ2-3,TRBV7-2,CASSLLGQTGTDTQYF,TGTGCCAGCAGCCTCCTTGGACAGACCGGCACAGATACGCAGTATTTT
-,-,TRBJ1-5,TRBV15,CATSRDQQPQHF,TGTGCCACCAGCAGAGACCAACAGCCCCAGCATTTT
TRBD2,few,TRBJ2-1,TRBV30,CAWSGYLKASGSTPSYNEQFF,TGTGCCTGGAGCGGGTACCTTAAGGCTAGCGGGAGTACGCCCTCCTACAATGAGCAGTTCTTC
-,once,TRBJ2-7,TRBV7-2,CASSSRLYGSYEQYF,TGTGCCAGCAGCTCCCGCCTGTACGGGAGTTACGAGCAGTACTTC
TRBD1,-,TRBJ1-1,TRBV27,CASSTRQGYTEAFF,TGTGCCAGCAGTACGCGACAGGGATACACTGAAGCTTTCTTT
-,-,TRBJ1-6,TRBV28,CASSSSGVANSPLHF,TGTGCCAGCAGTAGTTCAGGGGTGGCGAATTCACCCCTCCACTTT
TRBD1,-,TRBJ2-2,TRBV6-4,CASSEGQDRTGELFF,TGTGCCAGCAGTGAAGGACAGGATCGGACCGGGGAGCTGTTTTTT
-,-,TRBJ1-1,TRBV29-1,CSVEDFGTEAFF,TGCAGCGTAGAGGACTTCGGCACTGAAGCTTTCTTT
-,-,TRBJ2-2,TRBV11-2,CASSLGFGGELFF,TGTGCCAGCAGCTTAGGATTCGGCGGGGAGCTGTTTTTT
TRBD1,few,TRBJ1-2,TRBV28,CASSSTGTGGTYGYTF,TGTGCCAGCAGTTCCACAGGGACAGGGGGCACCTATGGCTACACCTTC
-,-,TRBJ2-1,TRBV24-1,CATSDPKADSYNEQFF,TGTGCCACCAGTGATCCTAAAGCGGACTCCTACAATGAGCAGTTCTTC
TRBD1,-,TRBJ1-2,TRBV6-5,CASSPLGGADYGYTF,TGTGCCAGCAGTCCCCTAGGGGGCGCGGACTATGGCTACACCTTC
-,-,TRBJ1-6,TRBV7-9,CASSGAGRNSPLHF,TGTGCCAGCAGTGGGGCAGGGCGTAATTCACCCCTCCACTTT